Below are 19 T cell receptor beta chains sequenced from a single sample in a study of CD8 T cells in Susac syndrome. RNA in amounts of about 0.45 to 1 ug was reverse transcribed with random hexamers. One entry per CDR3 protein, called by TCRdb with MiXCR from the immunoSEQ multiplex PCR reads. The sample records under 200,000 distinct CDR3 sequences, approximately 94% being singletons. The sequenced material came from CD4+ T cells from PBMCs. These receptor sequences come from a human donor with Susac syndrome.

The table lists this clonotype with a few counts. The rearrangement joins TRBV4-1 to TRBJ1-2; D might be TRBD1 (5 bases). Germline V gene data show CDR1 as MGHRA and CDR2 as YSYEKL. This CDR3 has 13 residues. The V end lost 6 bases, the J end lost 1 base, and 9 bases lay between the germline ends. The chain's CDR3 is CASRSTVNYGYTF. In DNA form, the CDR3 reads TGCGCCAGCAGGTCGACAGTTAACTATGGCTACACCTTC.

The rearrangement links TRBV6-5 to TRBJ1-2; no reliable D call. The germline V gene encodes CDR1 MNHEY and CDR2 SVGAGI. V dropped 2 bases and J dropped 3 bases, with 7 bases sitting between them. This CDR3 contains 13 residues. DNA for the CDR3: TGTGCCAGCAGTTACGGGCAGTACTATGGCTACACCTTC. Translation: CASSYGQYYGYTF.

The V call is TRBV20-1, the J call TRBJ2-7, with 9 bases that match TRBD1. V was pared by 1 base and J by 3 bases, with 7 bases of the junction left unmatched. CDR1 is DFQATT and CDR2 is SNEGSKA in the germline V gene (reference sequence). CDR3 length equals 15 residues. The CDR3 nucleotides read TGCAGTGCTAGAGCCTCGGACAGGGGAGACTACGAGCAGTACTTC. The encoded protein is CSARASDRGDYEQYF.

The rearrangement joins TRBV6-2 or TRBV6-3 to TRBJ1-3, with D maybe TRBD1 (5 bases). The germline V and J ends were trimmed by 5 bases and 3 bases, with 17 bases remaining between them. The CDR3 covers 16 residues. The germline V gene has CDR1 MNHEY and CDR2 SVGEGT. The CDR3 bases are TGTGCCAGCAGTGCCCGACAGAGCATACTTGGAAACACCATATATTTT. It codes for CASSARQSILGNTIYF.

CDR3 bases: TGTGCCAGCAGACAAACAGGGCCTAACTATGGCTACACCTTC. It specifies CASRQTGPNYGYTF. The rearrangement links TRBV2 to TRBJ1-2; a weak D match, TRBD1 (6 bases). Germline CDR1 and CDR2: SNHLY and FYNNEI. The CDR3 consists of 14 residues. The V end lost 6 bases, the J end lost 0 bases, and 11 bases lay between the germline ends.

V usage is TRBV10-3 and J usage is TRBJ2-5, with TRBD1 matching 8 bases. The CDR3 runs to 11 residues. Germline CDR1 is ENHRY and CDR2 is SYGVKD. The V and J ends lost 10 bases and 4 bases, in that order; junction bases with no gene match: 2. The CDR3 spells CATGQGETQYF. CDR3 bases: TGTGCCACCGGACAGGGAGAGACCCAGTACTTC.

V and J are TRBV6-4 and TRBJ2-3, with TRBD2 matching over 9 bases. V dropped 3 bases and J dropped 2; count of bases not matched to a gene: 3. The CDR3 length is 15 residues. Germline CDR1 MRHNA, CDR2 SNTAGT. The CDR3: CASSDSGGATDTQYF. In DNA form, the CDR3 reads TGTGCCAGCAGTGATAGCGGGGGTGCCACAGATACGCAGTATTTT.

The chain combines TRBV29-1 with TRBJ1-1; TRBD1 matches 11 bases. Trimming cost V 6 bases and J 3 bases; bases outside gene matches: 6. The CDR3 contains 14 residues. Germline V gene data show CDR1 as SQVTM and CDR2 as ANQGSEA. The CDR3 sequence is CSVSGQGADTEAFF. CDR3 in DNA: TGCAGCGTATCTGGACAGGGGGCGGACACTGAAGCTTTCTTT. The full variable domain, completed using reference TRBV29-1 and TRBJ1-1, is SAVISQKPSRDICQRGTSLTIQCQVDSQVTMMFWYRQQPGQSLTLIATANQGSEATYESGFVIDKFPISRPNLTFSTLTVSNMSPEDSSIYLCSVSGQGADTEAFFGQGTRLTVV.

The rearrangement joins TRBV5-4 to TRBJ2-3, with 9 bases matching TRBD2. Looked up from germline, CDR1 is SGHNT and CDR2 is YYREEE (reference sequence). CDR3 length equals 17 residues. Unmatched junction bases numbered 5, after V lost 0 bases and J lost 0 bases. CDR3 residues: CASSLEGSGSSTDTQYF. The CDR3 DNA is TGTGCCAGCAGCTTGGAGGGTAGCGGGAGTAGCACAGATACGCAGTATTTT.

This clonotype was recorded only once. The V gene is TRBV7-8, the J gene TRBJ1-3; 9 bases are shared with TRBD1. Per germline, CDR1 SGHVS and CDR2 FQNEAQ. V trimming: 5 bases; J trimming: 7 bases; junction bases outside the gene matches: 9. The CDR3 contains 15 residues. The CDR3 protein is CASSLQGQGGNTIYF. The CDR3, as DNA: TGTGCCAGCAGCCTACAGGGACAGGGTGGTAACACCATATATTTT. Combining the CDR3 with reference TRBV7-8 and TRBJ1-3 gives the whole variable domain GAGVSQSPRYKVAKRGQDVALRCDPISGHVSLFWYQQALGQGPEFLTYFQNEAQLDKSGLPSDRFFAERPEGSVSTLKIQRTQQEDSAVYLCASSLQGQGGNTIYFGEGSWLTVV.

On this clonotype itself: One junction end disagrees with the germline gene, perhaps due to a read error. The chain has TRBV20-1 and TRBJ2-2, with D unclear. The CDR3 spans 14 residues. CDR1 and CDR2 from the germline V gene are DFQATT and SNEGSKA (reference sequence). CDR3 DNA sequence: TGCAGTGCAAGAGGTGGCTTGAACACCGGGGAGCTGTTTTTT. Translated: CSARGGLNTGELFF.

CDR3 loop: CASSSPTGAYEQYF. The CDR3 bases are TGCGCCAGCAGCTCTCCTACAGGGGCCTACGAGCAGTACTTC. This chain links TRBV5-1 with TRBJ2-7; 7 bases agree with TRBD1. Per germline, CDR1 SGHRS and CDR2 YFSETQ. The CDR3 is 14 residues long. After removal of 3 bases from V and 2 bases from J, the junction contained 5 bases not matched to a gene.

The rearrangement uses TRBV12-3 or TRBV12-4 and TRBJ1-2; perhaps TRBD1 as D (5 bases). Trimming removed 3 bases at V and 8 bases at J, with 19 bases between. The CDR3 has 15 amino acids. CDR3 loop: CASSFLRPTKGGYTF. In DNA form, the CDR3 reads TGTGCCAGCAGTTTCTTGAGGCCCACAAAGGGGGGCTACACCTTC.

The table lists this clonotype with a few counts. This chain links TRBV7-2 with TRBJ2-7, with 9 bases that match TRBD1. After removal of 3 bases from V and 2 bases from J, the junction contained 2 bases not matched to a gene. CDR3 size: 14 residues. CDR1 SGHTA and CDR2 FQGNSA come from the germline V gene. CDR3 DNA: TGTGCCAGCAGCTTCGACAGGGGGACCTACGAGCAGTACTTC. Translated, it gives CASSFDRGTYEQYF.

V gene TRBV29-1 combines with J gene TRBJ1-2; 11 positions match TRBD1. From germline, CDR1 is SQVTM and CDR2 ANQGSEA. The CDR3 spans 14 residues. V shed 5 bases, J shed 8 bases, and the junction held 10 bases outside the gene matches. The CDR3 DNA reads TGCAGCGTTCATCTTCAGGACAGGGGGCGAGGCTACACCTTC. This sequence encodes CSVHLQDRGRGYTF.

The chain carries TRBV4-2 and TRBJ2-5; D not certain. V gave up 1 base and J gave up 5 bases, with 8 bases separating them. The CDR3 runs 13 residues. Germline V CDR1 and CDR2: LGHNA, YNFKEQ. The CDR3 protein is CASSQVPAETQYF. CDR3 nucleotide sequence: TGTGCCAGCAGCCAAGTGCCGGCGGAGACCCAGTACTTC.

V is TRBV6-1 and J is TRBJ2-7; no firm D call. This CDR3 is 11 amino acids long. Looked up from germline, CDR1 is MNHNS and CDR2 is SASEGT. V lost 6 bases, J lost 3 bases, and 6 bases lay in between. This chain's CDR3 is CASRTVYEQYF. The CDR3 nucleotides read TGTGCCAGCAGGACGGTCTACGAGCAGTACTTC.

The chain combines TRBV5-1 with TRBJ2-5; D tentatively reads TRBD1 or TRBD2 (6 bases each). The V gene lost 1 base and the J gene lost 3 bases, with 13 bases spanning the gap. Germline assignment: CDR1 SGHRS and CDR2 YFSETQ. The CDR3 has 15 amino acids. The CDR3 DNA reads TGCGCCAGCAGCTTGACGGGGGCCGCAGAAGAGACCCAGTACTTC. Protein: CASSLTGAAEETQYF.

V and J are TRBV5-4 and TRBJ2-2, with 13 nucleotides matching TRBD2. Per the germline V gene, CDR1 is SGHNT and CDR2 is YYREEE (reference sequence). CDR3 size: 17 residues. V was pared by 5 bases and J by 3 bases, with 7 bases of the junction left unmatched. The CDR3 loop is CASSLTSGGLDTGELFF. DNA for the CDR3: TGTGCCAGCAGTTTGACTAGCGGGGGGTTGGACACCGGGGAGCTGTTTTTT. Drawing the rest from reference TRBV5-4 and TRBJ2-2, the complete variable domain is ETGVTQSPTHLIKTRGQQVTLRCSSQSGHNTVSWYQQALGQGPQFIFQYYREEENGRGNFPPRFSGLQFPNYSSELNVNALELDDSALYLCASSLTSGGLDTGELFFGEGSRLTVL.